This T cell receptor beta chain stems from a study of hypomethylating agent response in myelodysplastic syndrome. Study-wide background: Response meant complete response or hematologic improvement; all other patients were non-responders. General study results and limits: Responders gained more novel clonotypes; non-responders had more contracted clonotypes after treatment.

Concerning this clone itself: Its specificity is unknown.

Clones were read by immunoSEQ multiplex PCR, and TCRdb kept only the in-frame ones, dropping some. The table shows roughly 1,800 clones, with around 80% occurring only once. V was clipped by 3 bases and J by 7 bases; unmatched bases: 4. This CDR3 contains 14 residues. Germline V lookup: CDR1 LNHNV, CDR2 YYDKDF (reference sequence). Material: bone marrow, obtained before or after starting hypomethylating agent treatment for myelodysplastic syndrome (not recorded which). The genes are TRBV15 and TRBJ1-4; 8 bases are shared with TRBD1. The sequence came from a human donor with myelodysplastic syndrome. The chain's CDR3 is CATSSDRGVEKLFF. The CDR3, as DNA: TGTGCCACCAGCAGCGACAGGGGAGTTGAAAAACTGTTTTTT.